The clone carrying this T cell receptor beta chain has ten or more counts. Its target is unknown. The sample originates from a study of post-analysis software for immune sequencing data. Study details: Relapsing-remitting, secondary progressive and progressive-relapsing forms made up the multiple sclerosis disease courses.

Trimming shortened V by 3 bases and J by 1 base, and 8 bases separated the two germline ends. Per germline, CDR1 LGHDT and CDR2 YNNKEL (reference sequence). This CDR3 is built from 14 residues. Unique molecular identifiers tagged the TCR beta cDNA libraries. Each batch of roughly 1 to 10 million T cells produced roughly 500,000 cDNA molecules. TCRdb re-derived calls from the PCR reads in MiXCR, one entry per CDR3 protein. The table lists fewer than 850,000 distinct CDR3 sequences, around 27% of them singletons. Study results and limitations: Patients with multiple sclerosis recorded significantly lower normalized Chao1 diversity than controls, the study found. With TRBV5-6, TRBV5-1 and TRBV20-1 included, about five TRBV segments were more frequent in patients than in controls.

This TCR was sampled from a girl aged 5 to 17 with multiple sclerosis. The chain combines TRBV3-1 with TRBJ2-3; tentative D call: TRBD2 (5 bases). Sequenced: blood. CDR3 region: CASSQAGGTDTQYF. CDR3 coding DNA: TGTGCCAGCAGCCAGGCCGGGGGCACAGATACGCAGTATTTT.